This TCR beta chain appears in the sequencing data of a study of OX40 agonist ivuxolimab in advanced cancers. General study results and limits: Average numbers of expanded clones were greater in CD8+ T cells than in CD4+. The CD4+ and CD8+ T cells in the blood had expanded clonally by week 6 at 0.1 to 3.0 mg/kg. Relatively little clonal expansion, among the lowest observed, appeared in partial responders at 0.1-3.0 mg/kg.

The CDR3 runs 14 residues. V gave up 1 base and J gave up 6 bases, with 10 bases separating them. Germline values: CDR1 SGHDN, CDR2 FVKESK. For this clone: What it binds is not known.

Repertoires were generated with immunoSEQ multiplex PCR, while TCRdb's copy carries only in-frame clones and drops some. The profile shows some 80,000 clones, roughly 81% of them singletons. Blood draws occurred at baseline, cycle 4 day 1, and cycle 7 day 1. This sample comprised CD4+ or CD8+ T cells sorted from blood, obtained in a trial of the OX40 agonist ivuxolimab. The clonotype was recovered from an adult with an advanced solid tumor such as melanoma, head and neck, liver or kidney cancer. V usage is TRBV14 and J usage is TRBJ2-1; D unresolved. CDR3 sequence (DNA): TGTGCCAGCAGCCAAGTAGTTTCTTCCAATGAGCAGTTCTTC. This sequence encodes CASSQVVSSNEQFF.